This TCR beta chain was retrieved from a study of technical replicates of blood from several donors. The data were produced by immunoSEQ multiplex PCR, yet TCRdb's version contains in-frame clones alone and is incomplete. The table lists 65,000 to 90,000 clones, 95% to 99% of them singletons. V was pared by 4 bases and J by 2 bases, with 4 bases of the junction left unmatched. The CDR3 has 14 residues. CDR1 and CDR2 from the germline V gene are SNHLY and FYNNEI. The sample consisted of T cells isolated from PBMCs. This chain links TRBV2 with TRBJ2-5; 7 bases match TRBD1. The receptor's source is a human donor in good health. The CDR3: CASSGQGQQETQYF. The CDR3 DNA reads TGTGCCAGCAGTGGACAGGGACAGCAAGAGACCCAGTACTTC.